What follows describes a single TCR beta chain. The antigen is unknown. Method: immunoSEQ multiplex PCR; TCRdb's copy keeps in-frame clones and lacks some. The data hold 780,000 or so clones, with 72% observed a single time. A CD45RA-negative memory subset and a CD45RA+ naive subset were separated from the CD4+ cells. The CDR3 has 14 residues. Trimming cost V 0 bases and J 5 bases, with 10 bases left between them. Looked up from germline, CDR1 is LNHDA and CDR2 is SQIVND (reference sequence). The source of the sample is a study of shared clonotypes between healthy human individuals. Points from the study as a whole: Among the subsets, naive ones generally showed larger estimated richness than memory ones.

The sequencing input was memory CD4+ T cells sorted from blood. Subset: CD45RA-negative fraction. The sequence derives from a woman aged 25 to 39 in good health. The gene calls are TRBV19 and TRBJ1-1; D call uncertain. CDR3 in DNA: TGTGCCAGTAGTATAGAGGACTGGAGGACTGAAGCTTTCTTT. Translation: CASSIEDWRTEAFF.